Listed here are 5 T cell receptor beta chains from one sample, sequenced in a study of T cells of healthy individuals (dated by TCRdb to 2016 to 2018). Preparation of the library involved 5' RACE. Sequencing was carried out with an Illumina MiSeq. The public reads were reanalyzed by TCRdb: fastp trimming at Q25, MiXCR alignment, in-frame beta chains only. All rows with the same CDR3 protein become a single entry with the most common DNA and genes. A total of some 69,000 distinct CDR3 sequences appear in this sample, about a sixth of them only once. The biggest ten clones account for about 4.7% of the sample. The receptors stem from a human donor in good health.

V usage is TRBV6-5 and J usage is TRBJ2-4, with a weak D call TRBD1 (5 bases). Germline V gives CDR1 MNHEY, CDR2 SVGAGI. The CDR3 runs to 13 residues. Trimming shortened V by 5 bases and J by 6 bases, and 11 bases separated the two germline ends. The CDR3, as DNA: TGTGCCAGCAGTACCCACGACAGAAACATTCAGTACTTC. Amino acid sequence: CASSTHDRNIQYF.

The chain is built from TRBV5-1 and TRBJ2-7, with 7 bases aligning to TRBD1. This CDR3 has 15 residues. Germline CDR1 and CDR2: SGHRS and YFSETQ. The J segment lost 2 bases and the V segment lost 4 bases, leaving 9 bases of the junction unmatched. This chain's CDR3 is CASSLTDRDAYEQYF. The CDR3 DNA sequence: TGCGCCAGCAGCCTGACCGACAGGGATGCCTACGAGCAGTACTTC.

This clonotype was found a few times. In DNA form, the CDR3 reads TGCAGCGTTGAAGGAACAGGCTATTCGAGCTCTGGGGCCAACGTCCTGACTTTC. Translating gives CSVEGTGYSSSGANVLTF. The rearrangement uses TRBV29-1 and TRBJ2-6; a weak D match, TRBD1 (5 bases). Trimming pared 1 base from V and 0 bases from J, leaving 16 bases between. The CDR3 spans 18 residues. Germline V gives CDR1 SQVTM, CDR2 ANQGSEA.

This clonotype has only a few counts. V gene TRBV4-1 combines with J gene TRBJ1-1, with a possible D match to TRBD1 (5 bases). Trimming cost V 0 bases and J 1 base, with 9 bases left between them. This CDR3 has 15 amino acids. Germline V lookup: CDR1 MGHRA, CDR2 YSYEKL. In DNA, the CDR3 is TGCGCCAGCAGCCAAGAGGGGCGGGGGAACACTGAAGCTTTCTTT. Its protein product is CASSQEGRGNTEAFF.

Only a few counts were recorded for this clonotype. This chain links TRBV7-3 with TRBJ2-1; D not resolved. The V end lost 2 bases, the J end lost 9 bases, and 8 bases lay between the germline ends. The CDR3 covers 12 residues. Per the germline V gene, CDR1 is SGHTA and CDR2 is FQGTGA. For the CDR3, the DNA is TGTGCCAGCAGCTTAGCGCCCGGTGAGCAGTTCTTC. Its protein product is CASSLAPGEQFF.